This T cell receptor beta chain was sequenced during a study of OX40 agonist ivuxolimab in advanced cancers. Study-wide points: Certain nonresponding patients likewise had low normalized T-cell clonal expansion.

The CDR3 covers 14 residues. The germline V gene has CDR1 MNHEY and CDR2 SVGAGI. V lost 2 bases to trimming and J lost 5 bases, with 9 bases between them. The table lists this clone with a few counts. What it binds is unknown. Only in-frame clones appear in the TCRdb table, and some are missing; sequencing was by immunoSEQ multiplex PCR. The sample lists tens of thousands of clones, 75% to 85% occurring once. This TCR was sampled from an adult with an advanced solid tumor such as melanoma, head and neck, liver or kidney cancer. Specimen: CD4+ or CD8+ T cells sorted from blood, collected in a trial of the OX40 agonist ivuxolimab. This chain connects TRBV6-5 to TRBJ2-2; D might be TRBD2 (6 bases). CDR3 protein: CASSYIGSTGELFF. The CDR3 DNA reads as TGTGCCAGCAGTTACATCGGGAGTACCGGGGAGCTGTTTTTT.